Presented here are 25 T cell receptor beta chains from one specimen sequenced in a study of regulatory T cells in long-lasting Graves disease. Library construction for TCR beta used iRepertoire HTBI primers and Arm-PCR of CDR3 regions. One entry per CDR3 protein, called by TCRdb with MiXCR from the multiplex PCR reads. The table shows roughly 500,000 distinct CDR3 sequences, with 13% occurring only once. Time point denoted: newly diagnosed GD, antithyroid drugs for less than 3 months. Generation of the TCR library employed RNA extracted from PBMCs. The same data also contributed to another study, on T cells in Graves' hyperthyroidism and ophthalmopathy.

The sample in question was peripheral blood mononuclear cells (PBMCs), obtained at new diagnosis, from a patient treated with antithyroid drugs. Every receptor here comes from a man under 40 with Graves disease.

As concerns this clonotype: Since a much larger clone is just one base distant, this may be a read error. The gene calls are TRBV7-2 and TRBJ1-1; D is unclear. CDR3 length equals 13 residues. Germline CDR1 and CDR2: SGHTA and FQGNSA. CDR3: CASSLGPLTGAFF. In nucleotides, the CDR3 is TGTGCCAGCAGCTTAGGCCCGCTCACTGGAGCTTTCTTT.

Many counts were recorded for this clonotype. The V and J genes are TRBV12-3 or TRBV12-4 and TRBJ2-5; 7 nucleotides line up with TRBD2. CDR3 length equals 14 residues. Losses at the gene ends were 6 bases for V and 5 bases for J; bases not matched to a gene: 9. CDR3 nucleotide sequence: TGTGCCAGCAGCCGGGAGGAGATTGGGGAGACCCAGTACTTC. Its translation is CASSREEIGETQYF.

This clonotype was counted many times. The chain joins TRBV12-3 or TRBV12-4 to TRBJ2-5; D ambiguous. The V gene lost 3 bases and the J gene lost 13 bases, with 12 bases spanning the gap. The CDR3 has 11 amino acids. CDR3 sequence reads: CASSLEARPYF. CDR3 bases: TGTGCCAGCAGTTTGGAAGCCAGGCCGTACTTC.

About this clonotype: With a much larger clone just one base away, this may be a read error. This chain connects TRBV5-1 to TRBJ2-1; D is perhaps TRBD2 (6 bases). V lost 7 bases, J lost 0 bases, and 17 bases lay in between. The germline V gene has CDR1 SGHRS and CDR2 YFSETQ. The CDR3 spans 16 residues. As DNA, the CDR3 is TGCGCCAGCGGCTCCGGGAGAGAGGGCTCCTACAATGAGCAGTTCTTC. Protein sequence: CASGSGREGSYNEQFF.

This clonotype was detected ten times or more. This chain uses TRBV24-1 with TRBJ2-3, with D possibly being TRBD1 (6 bases). TRBJ2-5 explains the end of the DNA better; the J call may be wrong. CDR3 length: 13 residues. The germline V gene has CDR1 KGHDR and CDR2 SFDVKD. CDR3 nucleotides: TGTGCCACCAGTACAGGGATACGAGAGACCCAGTACTTC. Protein product: CATSTGIRETQYF.

This clonotype has a count of ten or more. The chain links TRBV7-9 to TRBJ2-1; D possibly matches TRBD1 or TRBD2 (5 bases each). The CDR3 spans 12 residues. Germline-derived CDR1 and CDR2 are SEHNR and FQNEAQ (reference sequence). Trimming removed 5 bases at V and 8 bases at J, with 10 bases between. CDR3 sequence reads: CASSPLGDEQFF. The CDR3 DNA sequence: TGTGCCAGCAGCCCCCTGGGGGATGAGCAGTTCTTC. Complete variable domain (other parts from reference TRBV7-9 and TRBJ2-1): DTGVSQNPRHKITKRGQNVTFRCDPISEHNRLYWYRQTLGQGPEFLTYFQNEAQLEKSRLLSDRFSAERPKGSFSTLEIQRTEQGDSAMYLCASSPLGDEQFFGPGTRLTVL.

The V call is TRBV7-3, the J call TRBJ2-5; 7 bases are a match to TRBD2. The assigned J gene may be wrong: the sequence end matches TRBJ2-1 better. Germline loops: CDR1 SGHTA, CDR2 FQGTGA. The CDR3 is 17 amino acids. This chain's CDR3 is CASSQGCGRGVYNEQFF. CDR3 sequence (DNA): TGTGCCAGCAGCCAAGGTTGCGGGAGAGGGGTCTACAATGAGCAGTTCTTC.

This clonotype came up many times. The rearrangement joins TRBV7-9 to TRBJ2-5; D call uncertain. Germline V CDR1 and CDR2: SEHNR, FQNEAQ (reference sequence). The CDR3 extends over 12 amino acids. V was trimmed by 4 bases and J by 2 bases, leaving 5 bases between them. CDR3 sequence reads: CASSSQQETQYF. In DNA form, the CDR3 reads TGTGCCAGCAGCTCGCAGCAAGAGACCCAGTACTTC.

At least ten counts were recorded for this clonotype. The chain has TRBV11-2 and TRBJ2-7; weak D call: TRBD1 (5 bases). V was pared by 5 bases and J by 6 bases, with 17 bases between. This CDR3 region has 14 residues. Germline CDR1 and CDR2: SGHAT and FQNNGV. This CDR3 reads CASSHRFGPLEQYF. Here the CDR3 DNA reads TGTGCCAGCAGCCACAGGTTTGGGCCTCTCGAGCAGTACTTC. Filled out from reference TRBV11-2 and TRBJ2-7, the complete variable domain reads EAGVAQSPRYKIIEKRQSVAFWCNPISGHATLYWYQQILGQGPKLLIQFQNNGVVDDSQLPKDRFSAERLKGVDSTLKIQPAKLEDSAVYLCASSHRFGPLEQYFGPGTRLTVT.

The table lists this clonotype with many counts. This chain links TRBV11-3 with TRBJ2-7; maybe TRBD2 (6 bases). Germline lookup yields CDR1 SGHNT and CDR2 YENEEA. The CDR3 is 17 residues long. Between the trimmed V and J ends, which lost 5 bases and 6 bases, there was a span of 26 bases. The CDR3 bases are TGTGCCAGCAGCCTCGAAAAACCGGGGGAAACTCCGATCGAGCAGTACTTC. Amino acid sequence: CASSLEKPGETPIEQYF.

This clonotype was found many times. This rearrangement joins TRBV3-1 to TRBJ2-3, with D possibly matching TRBD1 (5 bases). V was pared by 2 bases and J by 4 bases, with 13 bases between. This CDR3 is 15 amino acids long. Germline V gene data show CDR1 as LGHDT and CDR2 as YNNKEL (reference sequence). The CDR3 spells CASSQQGRFADTQYF. The DNA of the CDR3 is TGTGCCAGCAGCCAACAGGGAAGGTTCGCAGATACGCAGTATTTT.

The chain joins TRBV20-1 to TRBJ2-1; TRBD2 agrees at 8 bases. Trimming removed 5 bases from V and 5 bases from J; junction bases left unmatched: 5. This CDR3 is 13 amino acids long. The germline gives CDR1 DFQATT, CDR2 SNEGSKA (reference sequence). CDR3 sequence reads: CSAFTSGDNEQFF. In DNA form, the CDR3 reads TGCAGTGCTTTTACTAGCGGAGACAATGAGCAGTTCTTC.

This clonotype was observed at least ten times. The chain combines TRBV2 with TRBJ2-7, with 7 bases lining up with TRBD1. CDR3 size: 14 residues. V shed 4 bases, J shed 3 bases, and the junction held 6 bases outside the gene matches. Germline CDR1 reads SNHLY; CDR2 reads FYNNEI. CDR3 sequence: CASSARGQNYEQYF. For the CDR3, the DNA is TGTGCCAGCAGTGCACGGGGACAGAACTACGAGCAGTACTTC.

In this sample, this clonotype turned up many times. The rearrangement uses TRBV6-1 and TRBJ2-3, with 7 bases matching TRBD1. J gave up 8 bases and V 8 bases, and 10 bases lay outside the gene matches. Germline V lookup: CDR1 MNHNS, CDR2 SASEGT. The CDR3 runs to 13 residues. The CDR3 nucleotides read TGTGCCAGCGGAGAGGGGGCGTCGGGTACGCAGTATTTT. Translating gives CASGEGASGTQYF.

This clonotype was detected ten times or more. The CDR3 DNA reads as TGCGCCAGCAGCTCGACTAGCGGGAGTAGCGAGCAGTACTTC. This codes for CASSSTSGSSEQYF. The genes are TRBV5-1 and TRBJ2-7; 12 bases fit TRBD2. Looked up from germline, CDR1 is SGHRS and CDR2 is YFSETQ. The CDR3 is 14 residues long. V shed 3 bases and J 6 bases; nucleotides not matched to a gene: 4.

There are many counts of this clonotype. The chain recombines TRBV27 with TRBJ2-7; no definite D call. The V end lost 5 bases, the J end lost 0 bases, and 14 bases lay between the germline ends. The CDR3 is 15 residues long. Germline CDR1 MNHEY, CDR2 SMNVEV (reference sequence). CDR3 DNA sequence: TGTGCCAGCAGTCACCGGGCCCCAAGCTCCTACGAGCAGTACTTC. It yields the protein CASSHRAPSSYEQYF.

The chain is built from TRBV19 and TRBJ2-7, with D possibly TRBD2 on 6 matching bases. Germline V gene data show CDR1 as LNHDA and CDR2 as SQIVND (reference sequence). V lost 4 bases to trimming and J lost 2 bases, with 9 bases between them. There are 13 residues in the CDR3. The CDR3 DNA reads as TGTGCCAGTAGTACGCGGGATGCCTACGAGCAGTACTTC. This translates into CASSTRDAYEQYF. Drawing the rest from reference TRBV19 and TRBJ2-7, the complete variable domain is DGGITQSPKYLFRKEGQNVTLSCEQNLNHDAMYWYRQDPGQGLRLIYYSQIVNDFQKGDIAEGYSVSREKKESFPLTVTSAQKNPTAFYLCASSTRDAYEQYFGPGTRLTVT.

This clonotype was observed many times. The chain uses TRBV7-2 and TRBJ2-1; perhaps TRBD2 as D (6 bases). The ends were cut back, 3 bases at V and 8 bases at J, with 23 bases in the middle. Germline V lookup: CDR1 SGHTA, CDR2 FQGNSA. The CDR3 totals 17 residues. CDR3 loop: CASSFGSGSEEEDEQFF. The CDR3 bases are TGTGCCAGCAGCTTTGGTAGCGGCTCAGAGGAGGAGGATGAGCAGTTCTTC. Complete variable domain (other parts from reference TRBV7-2 and TRBJ2-1): GAGVSQSPSNKVTEKGKDVELRCDPISGHTALYWYRQSLGQGLEFLIYFQGNSAPDKSGLPSDRFSAERTGGSVSTLTIQRTQQEDSAVYLCASSFGSGSEEEDEQFFGPGTRLTVL.

This chain links TRBV11-2 with TRBJ2-2, with D tentatively TRBD2 (6 bases). V was trimmed by 5 bases and J by 6 bases, leaving 19 bases between them. The CDR3 is 16 residues long. In germline, CDR1 is SGHAT, CDR2 FQNNGV. CDR3 nucleotide sequence: TGTGCCAGCAGCCCAGGGCGCGGGATAAGGGCCGGGGAGCTGTTTTTT. Translating it yields CASSPGRGIRAGELFF.

This clonotype was detected many times. The J gene is TRBJ2-2, the V gene TRBV7-9; D may match TRBD1 or TRBD2 (5 bases each). Between the trimmed V and J ends, which lost 4 bases and 3 bases, there was a span of 12 bases. The CDR3 length is 15 residues. Germline CDR1 and CDR2: SEHNR and FQNEAQ (reference sequence). The CDR3 spells CASSSMGRYTGELFF. For the CDR3, the DNA is TGTGCCAGCAGCTCTATGGGACGGTACACCGGGGAGCTGTTTTTT.

In its sample, this clonotype was seen a few times. The gene calls are TRBV6-5 and TRBJ1-1, with D unclear. V gave up 0 bases and J gave up 8 bases, with 10 bases separating them. This CDR3 has 13 residues. CDR1 and CDR2 (germline): MNHEY, SVGAGI. As DNA, the CDR3 is TGTGCCAGCAGTTACTCCGGACTTGGGGAAGCTTTCTTT. Encoded protein: CASSYSGLGEAFF.

This rearrangement joins TRBV2 to TRBJ2-7; 7 positions agree with TRBD2. The CDR3 is 15 residues long. Germline-derived CDR1 and CDR2 are SNHLY and FYNNEI. V shed 0 bases and J 3 bases; nucleotides not matched to a gene: 5. For the CDR3, the DNA is TGTGCCAGCAGTGAAGCCGGGGGGAGGAGCTACGAGCAGTACTTC. It translates to CASSEAGGRSYEQYF.

This clonotype has a count of ten or more. The chain links TRBV12-5 to TRBJ2-2, with TRBD2 matching over 7 bases. With V trimmed by 1 base and J by 9 bases, 5 bases remained unmatched. CDR3 length: 14 amino acids. Germline CDR1 and CDR2: LGHNT and FRNRAP. In nucleotides, the CDR3 is TGTGCTAGTGGTTTGGATTCCGGGGGGTGGGAGCTGTTTTTT. Encoded protein: CASGLDSGGWELFF.

This clonotype showed up just a few times. At one boundary the junction diverges from the germline segment, which might be a read error. The chain links TRBV11-2 to TRBJ2-1, with D uncertain. Germline CDR1 and CDR2: SGHAT and FQNNGV. This CDR3 region has 11 residues. CDR3 DNA: TGTGCCAGCGGCTTGGTCAATGAGCAGTTCTTC. Its protein product is CASGLVNEQFF.

This clonotype showed up just a few times. CDR3 residues: CASSPPLAGVIPTNEKLFF. Here the CDR3 DNA reads TGTGCCAGCTCACCACCATTGGCAGGGGTCATTCCAACTAATGAAAAACTGTTTTTT. The genes are TRBV18 and TRBJ1-4; possibly TRBD1 for D (6 bases). The CDR3 contains 19 residues. Germline lookup yields CDR1 KGHSH and CDR2 LQKENI. V gave up 0 bases and J gave up 0 bases, with 17 bases separating them. Supplemented by reference TRBV18 and TRBJ1-4, the full variable domain reads NAGVMQNPRHLVRRRGQEARLRCSPMKGHSHVYWYRQLPEEGLKFMVYLQKENIIDESGMPKERFSAEFPKEGPSILRIQQVVRGDSAAYFCASSPPLAGVIPTNEKLFFGSGTQLSVL.